Sequencing of this T cell receptor beta chain was carried out in a study of PD-L1 blockade in urothelial cancer. The ends lost 2 bases at V and 5 bases at J; junction bases unmatched: 5. CDR1 and CDR2 (germline): SNHLY, FYNNEI. The CDR3 is made up of 15 amino acids. Here immunoSEQ multiplex PCR was the method, and the copy in TCRdb shows in-frame clones only, minus some. The repertoire holds approximately 83,000 clones, over 80% seen once, with under 10% in the top ten. Time point denoted: peripheral blood 6 weeks after treatment start. This clone was detected only once. The specimen comprised PBMCs, sampled around atezolizumab (anti-PD-L1) treatment. The sequence derives from an older man with urothelial cancer. The V gene is TRBV2, the J gene TRBJ2-3; 9 positions agree with TRBD1. The CDR3 DNA reads as TGTGCCAGCAGTGAATCCGGGACAGGGCTAGATACGCAGTATTTT. Protein: CASSESGTGLDTQYF.